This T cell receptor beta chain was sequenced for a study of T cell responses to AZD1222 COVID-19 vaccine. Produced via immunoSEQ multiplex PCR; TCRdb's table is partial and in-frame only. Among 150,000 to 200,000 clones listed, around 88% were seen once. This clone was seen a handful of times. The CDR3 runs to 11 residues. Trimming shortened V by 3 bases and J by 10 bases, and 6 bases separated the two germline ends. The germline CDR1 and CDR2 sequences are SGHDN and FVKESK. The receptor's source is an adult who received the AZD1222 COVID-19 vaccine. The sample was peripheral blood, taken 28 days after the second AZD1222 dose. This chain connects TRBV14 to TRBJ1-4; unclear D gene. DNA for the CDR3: TGTGCCAGCAGCCAGGGAGGAAAACTGTTTTTT. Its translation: CASSQGGKLFF.